The 9 T cell receptor beta chains below all came from one sample that was sequenced in a study of blood T cell repertoires in COVID-19. Repertoires were generated with immunoSEQ multiplex PCR, while TCRdb's copy carries only in-frame clones and drops some. The sample lists 25,000 to 35,000 clones, nearly 90% occurring once. The sequencing input was peripheral blood. The receptors originated from a human donor with acute or convalescent COVID-19. The donor label of this sample is uncertain.

This chain links TRBV21-1 with TRBJ1-2. TRBV21-1 corresponds to a pseudogene. This CDR3 region has 16 residues. As DNA, the CDR3 is TGTGCCAGCAGCAAAGCGCTTAAGGGAGGAAGCTATGGCTACACCTTC. It specifies CASSKALKGGSYGYTF.

As concerns this clone: The same CDR3 can be traced to other DNA sequences in this sample. CDR3 sequence (DNA): TGTGCCAGCAGTTCGAGCTCCTACGAGCAGTACTTC. It specifies CASSSSSYEQYF. V is TRBV6-5 and J is TRBJ2-7; D remains ambiguous. This CDR3 region has 12 residues. The V end lost 4 bases, the J end lost 0 bases, and 4 bases lay between the germline ends. Germline loops: CDR1 MNHEY, CDR2 SVGAGI.

V usage is TRBV4-2 and J usage is TRBJ1-4; TRBD1 aligns across 7 bases. From germline, CDR1 is LGHNA and CDR2 YNFKEQ. V shed 1 base and J 4 bases; nucleotides not matched to a gene: 12. The CDR3 sequence is 18 residues long. CDR3 sequence (DNA): TGTGCCAGCAGCCAAGCGACGCCTAGGACAGGCCTTAATGAAAAACTGTTTTTT. The encoded protein is CASSQATPRTGLNEKLFF.

The chain has TRBV28 and TRBJ2-4, with 8 bases aligning to TRBD1. Looked up from germline, CDR1 is MDHEN and CDR2 is SYDVKM. This CDR3 spans 16 amino acids. With 3 bases clipped from V and 1 base from J, the junction kept 5 bases outside the gene matches. This CDR3 is CASSFGTGGAKNIQYF. DNA for the CDR3: TGTGCCAGCAGTTTTGGTACAGGGGGTGCCAAAAACATTCAGTACTTC.

The chain employs TRBV5-1 and TRBJ2-7; TRBD1 aligns across 8 bases. The CDR3 contains 14 residues. Germline V gives CDR1 SGHRS, CDR2 YFSETQ. V gave up 3 bases and J gave up 2 bases; unmatched junction bases: 4. The CDR3 reads CASSSSGGAYEQYF. The DNA of the CDR3 is TGCGCCAGCAGCTCCTCAGGGGGCGCCTACGAGCAGTACTTC.

The chain carries TRBV5-4 and TRBJ2-5; D gene uncertain. Trimming pared 0 bases from V and 5 bases from J, leaving 8 bases between. CDR3 length: 13 amino acids. Germline CDR1 and CDR2: SGHNT and YYREEE (reference sequence). As DNA, the CDR3 is TGTGCCAGCAGCTTGGGGGCCGAGGAGACCCAGTACTTC. Residues: CASSLGAEETQYF.

The chain couples TRBV18 to TRBJ2-7, with D unresolved. The CDR3 contains 12 residues. Trimming removed 5 bases from V and 2 bases from J, with 7 bases in between. Germline V gene data show CDR1 as KGHSH and CDR2 as LQKENI. The CDR3 DNA reads as TGTGCCAGCTCAACTCCCCCCTACGAGCAGTACTTC. Amino acids: CASSTPPYEQYF.

V is TRBV15 and J is TRBJ2-3, with 7 positions matching TRBD2. Germline loops: CDR1 LNHNV, CDR2 YYDKDF (reference sequence). This CDR3 is 17 amino acids long. V shed 0 bases, J shed 0 bases, and the junction held 6 bases outside the gene matches. Here the CDR3 DNA reads TGTGCCACCAGCAGAGATCTCAGCGGGACTAGCACAGATACGCAGTATTTT. Protein product: CATSRDLSGTSTDTQYF.

This clone was picked up a small number of times. The chain is built from TRBV4-3 and TRBJ2-3; TRBD2 matches at 13 bases. J gave up 5 bases and V 4 bases, and 9 bases lay outside the gene matches. The CDR3 totals 17 residues. From germline, CDR1 is LGHNA and CDR2 YSLEER. This CDR3 reads CASSLTGTSGAKDTQYF. The DNA of the CDR3 is TGCGCCAGCAGCCTTACCGGGACTAGCGGGGCTAAAGATACGCAGTATTTT.